The present TCR beta chain was sequenced within a study of cytomegalovirus exposure and HLA in healthy donors. This clone has just a few counts. PCR was performed using 60 Vbeta and 13 Jbeta primers. Profiling relied on immunoSEQ multiplex PCR, and the TCRdb table lists in-frame clones only, not all of them. The data show fewer than 140,000 clones, with approximately 80% seen just once and 1.5% to 2% held by the top ten. The clonotype comes from a middle-aged man in good health and CMV-seronegative. The specimen sequenced was PBMCs.

Here the CDR3 reads CASSISFTSGGTDTQYF. The CDR3 DNA reads TGTGCCAGTAGTATATCTTTTACTAGCGGGGGAACAGATACGCAGTATTTT. This rearrangement joins TRBV19 to TRBJ2-3; 11 bases align to TRBD2. The length of the CDR3 is 17 residues. Germline loops: CDR1 LNHDA, CDR2 SQIVND (reference sequence). J gave up 3 bases and V 2 bases, and 7 bases lay outside the gene matches.